Shown below are 10 T cell receptor beta chains from a single sample sequenced in a study of identical twins. TCRdb reanalysed the 5' RACE reads using MiXCR and keeps one entry per CDR3 protein. The sample lists fewer than 650,000 distinct CDR3 sequences; approximately 10% were seen once. These same data were also listed under a study on yellow fever vaccine responses in identical twins.

The sample was PBMCs. Source of these receptors: a woman in her late teens or twenties in good health.

The table lists this clonotype with a count of one. This chain joins TRBV20-1 and TRBJ2-1; tentatively, D is TRBD1 (7 bases). Between the trimmed V and J ends, which lost 6 bases and 3 bases, there was a span of 21 bases. CDR1 and CDR2 from the germline V gene are DFQATT and SNEGSKA (reference sequence). This CDR3 has 16 amino acids. CDR3 DNA sequence: TGCAGTGCCAACGGCGGGACAGAAGATGACTACAATGAGCAGTTCTTC. Translating gives CSANGGTEDDYNEQFF.

V is TRBV7-2 and J is TRBJ2-1; TRBD2 is a possible D gene (5 bases). The CDR3 loop spans 15 amino acids. Germline CDR1 and CDR2: SGHTA and FQGNSA. The V end was cut by 3 bases, the J end by 2 bases, with 11 bases between. CDR3 coding DNA: TGTGCCAGCAGCTTTAGGGTAGCGCCCTACAATGAGCAGTTCTTC. It yields the protein CASSFRVAPYNEQFF. The full variable domain, in which reference TRBV7-2 and TRBJ2-1 provide the parts outside the CDR3, is GAGVSQSPSNKVTEKGKDVELRCDPISGHTALYWYRQSLGQGLEFLIYFQGNSAPDKSGLPSDRFSAERTGGSVSTLTIQRTQQEDSAVYLCASSFRVAPYNEQFFGPGTRLTVL.

The chain employs TRBV19 and TRBJ1-1, with D possibly being TRBD1 (5 bases). The CDR3 has 12 amino acids. The germline V and J ends were trimmed by 4 bases and 4 bases, with 7 bases remaining between them. Germline V gene data show CDR1 as LNHDA and CDR2 as SQIVND (reference sequence). The CDR3 is CASSNGGTEAFF. The CDR3 nucleotides are TGTGCCAGTAGTAACGGGGGCACTGAAGCTTTCTTT.

This clonotype was detected many times. This chain joins TRBV20-1 and TRBJ2-1, with 13 bases aligning to TRBD2. V gave up 3 bases and J gave up 7 bases; unmatched junction bases: 12. The CDR3 runs 17 residues. Per germline, CDR1 DFQATT and CDR2 SNEGSKA (reference sequence). The CDR3 here is CSASDPGLAGSGNEQFF. CDR3 in DNA: TGCAGTGCTAGTGACCCGGGACTAGCGGGGAGTGGTAATGAGCAGTTCTTC.

This clonotype was seen a few times. The genes are TRBV28 and TRBJ2-7; 9 bases match TRBD1. Germline loops: CDR1 MDHEN, CDR2 SYDVKM. Germline trimming cut 5 bases from V and 9 bases from J; bases unmatched to any gene: 11. The CDR3 has 14 amino acids. The CDR3 DNA follows: TGTGCCAGCAGTACTAAGGACAGGGGCCAAAGGCAGTACTTC. Residues: CASSTKDRGQRQYF.

In this sample, this clonotype turned up many times. The chain recombines TRBV12-3 or TRBV12-4 with TRBJ2-3; no clear D gene. V shed 3 bases and J shed 9 bases, with 13 bases lying between them. The CDR3 covers 13 residues. The CDR3 here is CASSFFGGKTQYF. The CDR3 DNA reads as TGTGCCAGCAGTTTCTTCGGCGGAAAAACGCAGTATTTT.

This clonotype was seen a handful of times. The chain combines TRBV6-5 with TRBJ1-4; no clear D. The CDR3 extends over 13 amino acids. Trimming pared 0 bases from V and 2 bases from J, leaving 1 base between. Germline loops: CDR1 MNHEY, CDR2 SVGAGI. CDR3 protein: CASSYSTNEKLFF. CDR3 nucleotides: TGTGCCAGCAGTTACTCCACTAATGAAAAACTGTTTTTT.

V gene TRBV5-1 combines with J gene TRBJ2-4, with 14 bases lining up with TRBD2. There are 18 residues in the CDR3. Germline loops: CDR1 SGHRS, CDR2 YFSETQ. The V gene end was trimmed by 2 bases and the J gene end by 1 base; junction bases not matched to a gene: 5. The CDR3 loop is CASSFGTSGSRAKNIQYF. CDR3 nucleotides: TGCGCCAGCAGCTTTGGGACTAGCGGGAGTCGGGCCAAAAACATTCAGTACTTC.

Ten or more counts support this clonotype. The chain combines TRBV6-5 with TRBJ2-3; D is ambiguous. Germline values: CDR1 MNHEY, CDR2 SVGAGI. Trimming took 2 bases from V and 3 from J, leaving 15 bases between them. The CDR3 spans 16 residues. CDR3 nucleotides: TGTGCCAGCAGTTACCGTTGGATGGGTGGTACAGATACGCAGTATTTT. It encodes CASSYRWMGGTDTQYF.

This clonotype showed up many times. This chain links TRBV12-3 or TRBV12-4 with TRBJ2-3, with TRBD2 identical over 13 bases. CDR3 size: 15 residues. J gave up 2 bases and V 6 bases, and 2 bases lay outside the gene matches. CDR3 residues: CASRGLAGYTDTQYF. CDR3 nucleotides: TGTGCCAGCAGGGGACTAGCGGGGTACACAGATACGCAGTATTTT.